This T cell receptor (beta chain) was identified in a study of identical twins. Overall study findings and caveats: Shared out-of-frame alpha sequences (those common to twins) showed excess low generation probability.

This clonotype has more than one count but fewer than ten. Its antigen remains unidentified. This CDR3 is built from 17 residues. The V gene's germline CDR1 is KGHDR and CDR2 SFDVKD. The V and J ends lost 4 bases and 0 bases, in that order; junction bases with no gene match: 9. Unique molecular identifiers were present on cDNA, and template switching added a universal primer site. From the 5' RACE reads, TCRdb called clonotypes with MiXCR, one entry per CDR3 protein. The table has approximately 630,000 distinct CDR3 sequences, just over 7% seen once; the top ten hold around 1.6%. In addition, the sample was reused for a study of yellow fever vaccine responses in identical twins.

V is TRBV24-1 and J is TRBJ2-5; 8 bases map to TRBD1. The source of this sequence is a woman aged 18-29 years in good health. The sample was PBMCs. The CDR3 nucleotides read TGTGCCACCAGTGAGCATGACAGGGGCCGATACCAAGAGACCCAGTACTTC. Amino acids: CATSEHDRGRYQETQYF.